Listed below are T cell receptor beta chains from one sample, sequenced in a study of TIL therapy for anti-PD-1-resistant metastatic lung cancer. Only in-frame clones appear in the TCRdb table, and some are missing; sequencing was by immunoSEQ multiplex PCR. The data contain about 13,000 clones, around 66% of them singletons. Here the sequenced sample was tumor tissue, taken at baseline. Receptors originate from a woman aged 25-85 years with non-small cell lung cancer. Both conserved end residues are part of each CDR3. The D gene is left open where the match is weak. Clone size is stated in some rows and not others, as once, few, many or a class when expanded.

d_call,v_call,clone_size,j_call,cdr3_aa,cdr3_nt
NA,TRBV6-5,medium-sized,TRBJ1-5,CASRPGWVNQPQHF,TGTGCCAGTCGCCCAGGGTGGGTCAATCAGCCCCAGCATTTT
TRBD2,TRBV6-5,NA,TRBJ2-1,CASSYSLAGSEQFF,TGTGCCAGCAGTTACTCATTAGCGGGAAGTGAGCAGTTCTTC
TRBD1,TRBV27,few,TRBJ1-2,CASRGTVGKNYGYTF,TGTGCCAGCAGGGGGACAGTTGGAAAAAACTATGGCTACACCTTC
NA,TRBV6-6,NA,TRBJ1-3,CASSYAQGRRNTIYF,TGTGCCAGCAGTTACGCACAGGGACGTCGAAACACCATATATTTT
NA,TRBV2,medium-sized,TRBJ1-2,CASITAINYGYTF,TGTGCCAGCATTACAGCGATTAACTATGGCTACACCTTC
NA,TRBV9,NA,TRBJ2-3,CASSPRPPRGKGDTQYF,TGTGCCAGCAGCCCTAGACCCCCCCGGGGGAAAGGAGATACGCAGTATTTT
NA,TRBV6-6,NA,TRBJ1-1,CASSYAGLNTEAFF,TGTGCCAGCAGTTATGCAGGGTTAAACACTGAAGCTTTCTTT
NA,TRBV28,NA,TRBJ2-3,CASSLLGVPTDTQYF,TGTGCCAGCAGTTTATTAGGGGTTCCGACAGATACGCAGTATTTT
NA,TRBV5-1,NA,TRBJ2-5,CASSPEARSGETQYF,TGCGCCAGCAGCCCCGAAGCAAGAAGTGGAGAGACCCAGTACTTC
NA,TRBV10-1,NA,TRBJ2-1,CASSARTIYNEQFF,TGCGCCAGCAGTGCCCGGACTATCTACAATGAGCAGTTCTTC
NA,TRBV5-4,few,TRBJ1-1,CASSLRGPRTEAFF,TGTGCCAGCAGCTTGCGAGGTCCGCGGACTGAAGCTTTCTTT
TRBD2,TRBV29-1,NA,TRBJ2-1,CSVETTGGRNDEQFF,TGCAGCGTTGAAACGACGGGCGGGAGGAACGATGAGCAGTTCTTC
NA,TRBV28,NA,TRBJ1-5,CASSLGGQPQHF,TGTGCCAGCAGTTTGGGGGGTCAGCCCCAGCATTTT
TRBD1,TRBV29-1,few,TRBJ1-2,CSVHGQGGSYTF,TGCAGCGTCCACGGACAGGGAGGTAGCTACACCTTC
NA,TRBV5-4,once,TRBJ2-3,CASSLPATDTQYF,TGTGCCAGCAGCTTGCCGGCCACAGATACGCAGTATTTT
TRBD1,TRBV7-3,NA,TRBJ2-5,CASSLGQGYQETQYF,TGTGCCAGCAGCCTAGGACAGGGGTACCAAGAGACCCAGTACTTC
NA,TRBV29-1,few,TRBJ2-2,CSPRPLRVRTGELFF,TGCAGCCCCCGCCCTCTCAGGGTAAGGACCGGGGAGCTGTTTTTT
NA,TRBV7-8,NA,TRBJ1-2,CASSFRKAYGYTF,TGTGCCAGCAGTTTCCGGAAGGCCTATGGCTACACCTTC
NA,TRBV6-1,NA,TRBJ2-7,CASRPGPYEQYF,TGTGCCAGCCGACCGGGGCCCTACGAGCAGTACTTC
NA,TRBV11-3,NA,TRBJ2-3,CASSLGFRDADTQYF,TGTGCCAGCAGCTTAGGTTTCAGGGACGCAGATACGCAGTATTTT
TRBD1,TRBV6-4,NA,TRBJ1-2,CASSDRTGTNYGYTF,TGTGCCAGCAGTGACAGGACAGGAACTAACTATGGCTACACCTTC
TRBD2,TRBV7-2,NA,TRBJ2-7,CASSEPFLAGGPGEQYF,TGTGCCAGCAGCGAACCTTTTCTAGCGGGAGGGCCAGGAGAGCAGTACTTC
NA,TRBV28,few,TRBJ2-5,CASSPLEGAVLGETQYF,TGTGCCAGCAGTCCCCTCGAGGGCGCCGTCTTGGGGGAGACCCAGTACTTC
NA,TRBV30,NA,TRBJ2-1,CAWSVIQNEQFF,TGTGCCTGGAGTGTAATACAGAATGAGCAGTTCTTC
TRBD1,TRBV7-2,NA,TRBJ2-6,CASSSTGAGANVLTF,TGTGCCAGCAGCTCGACAGGGGCTGGGGCCAACGTCCTGACTTTC
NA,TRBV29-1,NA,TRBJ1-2,CSVSGPSTGAGYGYTF,TGCAGCGTTTCGGGTCCCTCGACGGGGGCAGGCTATGGCTACACCTTC
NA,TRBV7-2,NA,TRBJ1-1,CASSLKGERTEAFF,TGTGCCAGCAGCCTGAAAGGGGAGAGGACTGAAGCTTTCTTT
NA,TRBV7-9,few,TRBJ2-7,CASSRLDGEQYF,TGTGCCAGCAGCCGCTTAGACGGCGAGCAGTACTTC
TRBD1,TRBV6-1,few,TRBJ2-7,CASSPTGVEQYF,TGTGCCAGCAGCCCTACAGGGGTCGAGCAGTACTTC
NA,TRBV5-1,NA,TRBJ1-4,CASSLMGAYSEKLFF,TGCGCCAGCAGCTTGATGGGGGCGTATTCTGAAAAACTGTTTTTT
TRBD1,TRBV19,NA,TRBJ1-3,CASRSAGGQDTIYF,TGTGCCAGCCGCTCGGCAGGGGGTCAAGACACCATATATTTT
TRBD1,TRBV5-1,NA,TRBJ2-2,CASSARGQATGELFF,TGCGCCAGCAGCGCCAGGGGGCAGGCCACCGGGGAGCTGTTTTTT
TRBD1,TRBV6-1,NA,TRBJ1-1,CASKTGAVTEAFF,TGTGCCAGCAAAACAGGGGCGGTAACTGAAGCTTTCTTT
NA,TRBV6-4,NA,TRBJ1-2,CASSDSAEGGYGYTF,TGTGCCAGCAGTGACTCAGCGGAGGGGGGCTATGGCTACACCTTC
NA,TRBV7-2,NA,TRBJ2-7,CASSASGAYEQYF,TGTGCCAGCAGCGCCTCAGGGGCCTACGAGCAGTACTTC
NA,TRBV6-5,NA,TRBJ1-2,CASTQSQGAGYTF,TGTGCCAGCACCCAATCCCAGGGCGCTGGCTACACCTTC
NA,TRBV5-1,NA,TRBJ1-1,CASSSSNPGTEAFF,TGCGCCAGCAGCTCGAGTAATCCCGGTACTGAAGCTTTCTTT
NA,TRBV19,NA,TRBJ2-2,CASREGPLGGELFF,TGTGCCAGTAGGGAGGGCCCTTTAGGCGGGGAGCTGTTTTTT
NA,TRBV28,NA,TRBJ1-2,CASTLGGARTSNYGYTF,TGTGCCAGCACTCTCGGGGGGGCAAGGACATCTAACTATGGCTACACCTTC
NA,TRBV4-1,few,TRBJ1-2,CASSLSGQLNYGYTF,TGCGCCAGCAGCCTTAGCGGACAATTAAACTATGGCTACACCTTC
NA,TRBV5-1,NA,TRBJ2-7,CASSPLLGESYEQYF,TGCGCCAGCAGCCCTTTATTGGGGGAATCCTACGAGCAGTACTTC
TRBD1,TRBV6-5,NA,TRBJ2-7,CASSFIGQGAYEQYF,TGTGCCAGCAGTTTTATCGGACAGGGGGCTTACGAGCAGTACTTC
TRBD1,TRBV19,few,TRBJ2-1,CASSIETGFRNEQFF,TGTGCCAGTAGTATTGAGACAGGGTTTCGGAATGAGCAGTTCTTC
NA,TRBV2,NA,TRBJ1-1,CASSVQPNTEAFF,TGTGCCAGCAGTGTACAGCCGAACACTGAAGCTTTCTTT
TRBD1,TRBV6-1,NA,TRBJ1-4,CASTEGAATNEKLFF,TGTGCCAGCACCGAGGGGGCGGCAACTAATGAAAAACTGTTTTTT
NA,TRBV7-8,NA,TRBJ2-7,CASSLVRGSYEQYF,TGTGCCAGCAGCTTAGTAAGGGGTTCCTACGAGCAGTACTTC
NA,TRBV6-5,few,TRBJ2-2,CASLQGTNTGELFF,TGTGCCAGCCTACAGGGTACGAACACCGGGGAGCTGTTTTTT
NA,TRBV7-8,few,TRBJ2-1,CASSLGDTFSYNEQFF,TGTGCCAGCAGCCTAGGGGACACCTTCTCCTACAATGAGCAGTTCTTC
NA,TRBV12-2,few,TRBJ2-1,CASRTASGLAGGWGYNEQFF,TGTGCAAGTCGCACCGCCTCTGGACTAGCGGGAGGGTGGGGCTACAATGAGCAGTTCTTC
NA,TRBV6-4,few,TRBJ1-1,CASSATTENTEAFF,TGTGCCAGCAGTGCCACGACAGAGAACACTGAAGCTTTCTTT
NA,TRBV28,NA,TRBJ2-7,CASSLFGGVDEQYF,TGTGCCAGCAGTTTATTTGGCGGGGTTGACGAGCAGTACTTC
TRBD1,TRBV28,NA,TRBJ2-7,CASSKQGNEQYF,TGTGCCAGCAGTAAACAGGGGAACGAGCAGTACTTC
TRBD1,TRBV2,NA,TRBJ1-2,CASSSMGQVYGGYTF,TGTGCCAGCAGTTCGATGGGACAGGTTTACGGTGGCTACACCTTC
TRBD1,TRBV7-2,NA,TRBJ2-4,CASSQRPQGNADIQYF,TGTGCCAGCAGCCAACGCCCACAGGGGAATGCGGACATTCAGTACTTC
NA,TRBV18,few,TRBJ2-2,CASSPPVSPAGELFF,TGTGCCAGCTCACCACCGGTTTCGCCCGCCGGGGAGCTGTTTTTT